This entry lists 12 T cell receptor beta chains sequenced from one sample in a study of blood T cell repertoires in COVID-19 (TCRdb year 2020). The library was obtained by the immunoSEQ multiplex PCR assay. TCRdb carries this immuneACCESS record with in-frame sequences only. Its versions omit some clonotypes, under half of them owing to an unresolved V gene in the studies checked, with the rest unexplained. The sample has some 46,000 clones on record, 85% to 90% of them singletons. The ten largest clones add up to approximately 4.3% of the sample. Sample: peripheral blood. These receptors were collected from a human donor in a cohort sampled during active COVID-19.

The chain links TRBV30 to TRBJ1-2, with D perhaps matching TRBD1 (5 bases). The CDR3 extends over 14 amino acids. From germline, CDR1 is GTSNPN and CDR2 SVGIG (reference sequence). CDR3 DNA sequence: TGTGCGTGCGGAAGGACACTAAGAAGGCATGGCTACACCTTC. It yields the protein CACGRTLRRHGYTF.

The CDR3 sequence is CASSSGLAGGIQETQYF. The CDR3 coding sequence is TGCGCCAGCAGCTCGGGACTAGCGGGAGGTATACAAGAGACCCAGTACTTC. The chain carries TRBV5-1 and TRBJ2-5; 15 bases line up with TRBD2. The CDR3 has 17 residues. V shed 3 bases and J 2 bases; nucleotides not matched to a gene: 5. Germline V CDR1 and CDR2: SGHRS, YFSETQ.

The chain joins TRBV7-2 to TRBJ2-2; D might be TRBD2 (5 bases). This CDR3 contains 15 residues. CDR1 and CDR2 (germline): SGHTA, FQGNSA. V was pared by 1 base and J by 6 bases, with 12 bases between. In nucleotides, the CDR3 is TGTGCCAGCAGCTTAGAGGCTAGCTCTCCCGGGGAGCTGTTTTTT. It yields the protein CASSLEASSPGELFF. Full variable domain (outside the CDR3, taken from reference TRBV7-2 and TRBJ2-2): GAGVSQSPSNKVTEKGKDVELRCDPISGHTALYWYRQSLGQGLEFLIYFQGNSAPDKSGLPSDRFSAERTGGSVSTLTIQRTQQEDSAVYLCASSLEASSPGELFFGEGSRLTVL.

This clone has just one count. This chain links TRBV19 with TRBJ1-1; 11 nucleotides line up with TRBD1. Germline V gene sequence: CDR1 LNHDA, CDR2 SQIVND (reference sequence). The CDR3 sequence is 13 residues long. Trimming at V came to 6 bases and at J to 4 bases, leaving 1 base not matched to a gene. The CDR3 protein is CASRDRGLTEAFF. Written as DNA, the CDR3 is TGTGCCAGTAGGGACAGGGGGCTCACTGAAGCTTTCTTT.

A few counts support this clone. The chain links TRBV10-2 to TRBJ1-5, with no clear D. CDR1 is WSHSY and CDR2 is SAAADI in the germline V gene. The CDR3 extends over 19 amino acids. Trimming stripped 2 bases from V and 6 bases from J, with 26 bases between. The CDR3, as DNA: TGCGCCAGCAGTGAGCCACAGATAACTTCAAGAGCCTTCGCTCAGCCCCAGCATTTT. Amino acid sequence: CASSEPQITSRAFAQPQHF.

This clone was observed a handful of times. The J gene is TRBJ1-2, the V gene TRBV7-9, with TRBD1 matching 12 bases. CDR1 SEHNR and CDR2 FQNEAQ come from the germline V gene (reference sequence). V lost 2 bases and J lost 8; bases outside the gene matches: 3. The CDR3 has 14 residues. The CDR3 protein is CASSLRGTGGGYTF. CDR3 coding DNA: TGTGCCAGCAGCTTAAGAGGGACAGGGGGCGGCTACACCTTC.

The J gene is TRBJ2-7, the V gene TRBV5-1; 8 nucleotides align to TRBD2. This CDR3 has 15 residues. With V trimmed by 2 bases and J by 3 bases, 7 bases remained unmatched. Germline CDR1 reads SGHRS; CDR2 reads YFSETQ. CDR3 nucleotide sequence: TGCGCCAGCAGCTTATCAGCGGGAGTTATCTACGAGCAGTACTTC. This sequence encodes CASSLSAGVIYEQYF.

V usage is TRBV4-3 and J usage is TRBJ2-7; D perhaps matches TRBD2 (7 bases). This CDR3 is 14 amino acids long. Per germline, CDR1 LGHNA and CDR2 YSLEER. Trimming pared 1 base from V and 4 bases from J, leaving 11 bases between. The CDR3 region has the DNA TGCGCCAGCAGCCAAGGGGGGGGCGCATACGAGCAGTACTTC. Protein: CASSQGGGAYEQYF.

The chain employs TRBV28 and TRBJ1-1, with 7 bases identical to TRBD1. V lost 5 bases and J lost 0; bases outside the gene matches: 15. This CDR3 has 18 amino acids. Germline CDR1 is MDHEN and CDR2 is SYDVKM. In nucleotides, the CDR3 is TGTGCCAGCAGTACAGACAGGGCCGAACTCATACTGAACACTGAAGCTTTCTTT. Amino acid sequence: CASSTDRAELILNTEAFF.

The J gene is TRBJ1-6, the V gene TRBV6-2 or TRBV6-3; the D is unclear. The germline CDR1 and CDR2 sequences are MNHEY and SVGEGT. The CDR3 is 14 amino acids. The V and J ends lost 2 bases and 8 bases respectively, with 10 bases between them. This CDR3 is CASSYAWRYSPLHF. In nucleotides, the CDR3 is TGTGCCAGCAGTTACGCCTGGAGATATTCACCCCTCCACTTT.

V is TRBV5-1 and J is TRBJ2-3, with TRBD2 matching over 14 bases. The CDR3 is made up of 14 amino acids. Trimming removed 3 bases from V and 11 bases from J; junction bases left unmatched: 5. Germline CDR1 reads SGHRS; CDR2 reads YFSETQ. The CDR3 nucleotides read TGCGCCAGCAGCTCGGGACTAGCGGGAGTATGGCAGTATTTT. This sequence encodes CASSSGLAGVWQYF.

The chain links TRBV2 to TRBJ2-7, with 9 nucleotides matching TRBD1. Germline values: CDR1 SNHLY, CDR2 FYNNEI. The CDR3 spans 13 residues. V shed 8 bases, J shed 5 bases, and the junction held 7 bases outside the gene matches. This CDR3 reads CASHQDRGNEQYF. The CDR3 nucleotides are TGTGCCAGCCACCAGGACAGGGGCAACGAGCAGTACTTC.